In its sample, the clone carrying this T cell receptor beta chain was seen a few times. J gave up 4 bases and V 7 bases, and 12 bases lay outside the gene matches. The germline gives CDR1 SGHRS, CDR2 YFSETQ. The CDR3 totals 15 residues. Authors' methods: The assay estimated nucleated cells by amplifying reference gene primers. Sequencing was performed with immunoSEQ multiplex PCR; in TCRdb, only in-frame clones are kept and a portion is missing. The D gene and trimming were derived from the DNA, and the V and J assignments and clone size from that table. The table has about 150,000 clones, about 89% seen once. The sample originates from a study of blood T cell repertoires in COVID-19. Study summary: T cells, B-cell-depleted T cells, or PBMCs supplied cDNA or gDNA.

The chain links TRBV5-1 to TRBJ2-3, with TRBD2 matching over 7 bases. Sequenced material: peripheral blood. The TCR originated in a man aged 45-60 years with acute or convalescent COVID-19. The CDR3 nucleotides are TGCGCCAGCTTCGAGGTGGGAGGGGAAGCAGATACGCAGTATTTT. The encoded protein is CASFEVGGEADTQYF.